One and the same sample provided the 19 T cell receptor beta chains below, sequenced in a study of blood T cell repertoires in COVID-19 (dated by TCRdb to 2018 to 2020). Library generation was performed with the immunoSEQ multiplex PCR assay. The table comes from immuneACCESS by way of TCRdb, which keeps in-frame sequences with V and J called. Part of the clones is missing from these tables; in studies checked, under half for an unresolved V gene and the rest for unknown reasons. For this sample the table gives under 250,000 clones, of which around nine tenths were detected only once. The top ten clonotypes cover around 17% of the sample. The material sequenced was peripheral blood. Receptors were obtained from a man in his fifties with COVID-19, enrolled during active disease.

V usage is TRBV21-1 and J usage is TRBJ2-7; the table's TRBD2 call for D was not verified on the DNA. TRBV21-1 is reported as a pseudogene. This CDR3 is 16 amino acids long. The CDR3 region is CASSNALVLRDYEQYF. The CDR3 DNA reads as TGTGCCAGCAGCAACGCCCTGGTCTTGCGGGACTACGAGCAGTACTTC.

The chain combines TRBV6-6 with TRBJ1-2; D remains ambiguous. Germline V gene data show CDR1 as MNHNY and CDR2 as SVGAGI (reference sequence). The CDR3 is 12 residues long. V lost 0 bases and J lost 6, with 5 bases in between. The chain's CDR3 is CASSYSLNGYTF. CDR3 sequence (DNA): TGTGCCAGCAGTTACTCTCTAAATGGCTACACCTTC.

This rearrangement joins TRBV6-5 to TRBJ1-6; weak D call: TRBD1 (5 bases). V was cut by 5 bases and J by 0 bases, with 8 bases left in between. The CDR3 totals 15 residues. Germline V lookup: CDR1 MNHEY, CDR2 SVGAGI. The CDR3 nucleotides read TGTGCCAGCAGTCGGGGGAGCTCCTATAATTCACCCCTCCACTTT. Its protein is CASSRGSSYNSPLHF.

The chain employs TRBV6-2 or TRBV6-3 and TRBJ2-7; a weak D match, TRBD1 (5 bases). The CDR3 spans 13 residues. Trimming cost V 6 bases and J 2 bases, with 11 bases left between them. Per germline, CDR1 MNHEY and CDR2 SVGEGT. The CDR3 loop is CASSKDTPYEQYF. The DNA of the CDR3 is TGTGCCAGCAGCAAGGACACTCCCTACGAGCAGTACTTC.

This chain links TRBV30 with TRBJ1-1, with 7 bases that match TRBD1. The CDR3 spans 16 residues. CDR1 and CDR2 (germline): GTSNPN, SVGIG (reference sequence). J lost 3 bases, V lost 4 bases, and 14 bases had no gene match. CDR3 loop: CAWNRGPGWLYTEAFF. CDR3 bases: TGTGCCTGGAACAGGGGCCCAGGGTGGTTATACACTGAAGCTTTCTTT.

The J gene is TRBJ1-1, the V gene TRBV7-6; tentatively, D is TRBD1 (6 bases). The CDR3 has 15 amino acids. Germline assignment: CDR1 SGHVS and CDR2 FNYEAQ. V was cut by 2 bases and J by 2 bases, with 12 bases left in between. The DNA of the CDR3 is TGTGCCAGCAGCTTATCAGGGGCTACAAACACTGAAGCTTTCTTT. Its protein is CASSLSGATNTEAFF.

This chain connects TRBV4-2 to TRBJ2-3, with D unclear. V gave up 0 bases and J gave up 4 bases, with 23 bases separating them. The CDR3 totals 19 residues. Germline assignment: CDR1 LGHNA and CDR2 YNFKEQ. The CDR3 coding sequence is TGTGCCAGCAGCCAAGATGAAACCGAGGCGCAACGGTCCCCAGATACGCAGTATTTT. Protein product: CASSQDETEAQRSPDTQYF.

V gene TRBV7-6 combines with J gene TRBJ2-7; TRBD1 agrees at 12 bases. Germline V CDR1 and CDR2: SGHVS, FNYEAQ. The junction had 12 bases not matched to a gene; V was cut back by 5 bases and J by 7 bases. The length of the CDR3 is 16 residues. In nucleotides, the CDR3 is TGTGCCAGCAGCCCCCCCCAGGGACAGGGGGCGTCAGAGCAGTACTTC. It codes for CASSPPQGQGASEQYF.

The gene calls are TRBV7-3 and TRBJ2-3, with 8 positions matching TRBD2. Germline lookup yields CDR1 SGHTA and CDR2 FQGTGA. The trim removed 6 bases at V and 2 bases at J, leaving 7 bases unmatched. The CDR3 has 15 residues. CDR3 loop: CASSRGLAVTDTQYF. Here the CDR3 DNA reads TGTGCCAGCAGTCGCGGACTAGCCGTCACAGATACGCAGTATTTT.

V gene TRBV6-6 combines with J gene TRBJ1-6, with 8 bases aligning to TRBD1. CDR1 is MNHNY, CDR2 SVGAGI, per germline (reference sequence). J was trimmed by 4 bases and V by 5 bases; bases with no gene match: 13. This CDR3 comprises 18 residues. CDR3 nucleotide sequence: TGTGCCAGCAGTCCAGACTTGACAGGGGCGCTTTATAATTCACCCCTCCACTTT. This sequence encodes CASSPDLTGALYNSPLHF.

The rearrangement links TRBV5-8 to TRBJ1-2, with D perhaps TRBD1 (5 bases). The CDR3 has 12 amino acids. Germline V gene sequence: CDR1 SGHTS, CDR2 YDEGEE. V lost 5 bases and J 8 bases, leaving 13 bases between the germline ends. The CDR3 nucleotides are TGTGCCAGCAGTCGTACAGGCTGGGGCTACACCTTC. The encoded protein is CASSRTGWGYTF.

The gene calls are TRBV6-5 and TRBJ1-1, with 9 bases aligning to TRBD1. After removal of 5 bases from V and 4 bases from J, the junction contained 8 bases not matched to a gene. This CDR3 has 15 residues. Germline lookup yields CDR1 MNHEY and CDR2 SVGAGI. CDR3 loop: CASSLGTGIATEAFF. Here the CDR3 DNA reads TGTGCCAGCAGTCTCGGGACAGGGATTGCCACTGAAGCTTTCTTT.

This clone occurred a few times. The rearrangement links TRBV18 to TRBJ1-6; 8 bases align to TRBD1. Trimming at V came to 2 bases and at J to 8 bases, leaving 8 bases not matched to a gene. This CDR3 region has 16 residues. Germline V gene data show CDR1 as KGHSH and CDR2 as LQKENI. DNA of the CDR3: TGTGCCAGCTCACCAGGACAGGGCACAGCCCATTCACCCCTCCACTTT. It codes for CASSPGQGTAHSPLHF.

This chain joins TRBV5-6 and TRBJ2-2, with TRBD2 matching 9 bases. Germline V CDR1 and CDR2: SGHDT, YYEEEE. V was clipped by 4 bases and J by 2 bases; unmatched bases: 12. CDR3 size: 18 residues. The chain's CDR3 is CASSNTGTSIRNTGELFF. The DNA for the CDR3 is TGTGCCAGCAGCAATACCGGGACTAGCATAAGAAACACCGGGGAGCTGTTTTTT.

This clone has only a few counts. The chain uses TRBV28 and TRBJ1-6; 7 nucleotides agree with TRBD1. The CDR3 spans 16 residues. The germline V gene has CDR1 MDHEN and CDR2 SYDVKM. V lost 2 bases to trimming and J lost 5 bases; unmatched junction nucleotides: 6. Here the CDR3 DNA reads TGTGCCAGCAGTTTAGGTCAGGGGGGACATAATTCACCCCTCCACTTT. This codes for CASSLGQGGHNSPLHF.

This clone appeared a few times. The chain couples TRBV2 to TRBJ2-1, with a weak D call TRBD1 (5 bases). Germline V lookup: CDR1 SNHLY, CDR2 FYNNEI. The CDR3 is 15 residues long. With 1 base removed from V and 7 bases from J, the gap between germline ends came to 14 bases. CDR3 sequence: CASSEGGGYRNEQFF. For the CDR3, the DNA is TGTGCCAGCAGTGAAGGGGGCGGATACCGGAATGAGCAGTTCTTC. Based on the CDR3 plus reference TRBV2 and TRBJ2-1, the full variable domain is EPEVTQTPSHQVTQMGQEVILRCVPISNHLYFYWYRQILGQKVEFLVSFYNNEISEKSEIFDDQFSVERPDGSNFTLKIRSTKLEDSAMYFCASSEGGGYRNEQFFGPGTRLTVL.

This chain uses TRBV21-1 with TRBJ1-1. TRBV21-1 represents a pseudogene. There are 14 residues in the CDR3. CDR3 nucleotide sequence: TGTGCCAGCAGCAGAGGGGACTCCTACACTGAAGCTTTCTTT. This codes for CASSRGDSYTEAFF.

The V and J genes are TRBV3-1 (or the pseudogene TRBV3-2) and TRBJ2-7, with TRBD1 as a possible D gene (6 bases). The CDR3 totals 17 residues. V was clipped by 1 base and J by 2 bases, with 18 bases between them. The germline gives CDR1 LGHDT, CDR2 YNNKEL (reference sequence). CDR3 loop: CASSQGLQGSGTYEQYF. CDR3 in DNA: TGTGCCAGCAGCCAAGGGCTACAGGGCTCGGGGACCTACGAGCAGTACTTC.

The rearrangement joins TRBV6-1 to TRBJ2-7, with TRBD2 identical over 12 bases. V trimming: 1 base; J trimming: 2 bases; junction bases outside the gene matches: 0. This CDR3 contains 15 residues. The germline V gene has CDR1 MNHNS and CDR2 SASEGT. For the CDR3, the DNA is TGTGCCAGCAGTGAAGGGACTAGCGGGGCCTACGAGCAGTACTTC. Residues: CASSEGTSGAYEQYF.